The T cell receptor beta chain under discussion was sequenced for a study of cytomegalovirus exposure and HLA in healthy donors (dated by TCRdb to 2016 to 2017). Some background on the complete study: An earlier analysis of roughly 500 of the donors reported approximately 290 Gb of sequence data and 117 million unique TCR beta sequences from 150 million to 200 million T cells. All discovery cohort repertoires had been generated using a single sequencing platform. The aim of the study was to test whether cataloging public T cell receptors could identify signatures of past pathogen exposure. High-throughput TCR immunosequencing, statistical association of individual TCRs with disease status, and machine learning were combined to predict cytomegalovirus infection status. An early release that covered 500 to 800 HLA-typed donors contained approximately 320 gigabases of sequencing data and tens of millions of unique TCR sequences. A later analysis re-examined previously published TCR beta repertoires from about 670 donors and added high-resolution HLA genotyping to investigate patterns of TCR occurrence. Genome-wide SNP genotypes for about 65% of the 666 donors were used in a later genetic analysis, which treated that subset as a discovery cohort. The number of donors typed differed by locus, with about 629-640 for A, B, C, DRB1 and DQB1, 522 for DQA1, approximately 580 for DPA1, and some 440 for DPB1. HLA typing covered class I and class II loci at four-digit resolution. About five DR-DQ haplotypes were treated as single units for association and clustering because of strong linkage in the cohort. Among almost 400 genotyped donors of the cohort, an average of approximately 240,000 unique TCR beta nucleotide sequences were sequenced per donor, roughly a sixth of them non-productive. Donor age, sex, ethnicity and CMV serostatus were compiled together with the repertoire data. The later analysis used no new phenotypic data to find candidate immune exposures, relying instead on TCR beta sequences and their occurrence across donors. Along with the roughly 670-subject first cohort, a separate validation cohort of 120 different subjects was used. Among the roughly 400 genotyped donors, approximately 76% belonged to the genetic ancestry cluster associated with self-reported Caucasian donors. An earlier analysis of approximately 630 of the donors applied high-throughput TCR beta sequencing to assess whether each TCR beta V gene segment acted as functional or pseudogenic. The T cell repertoires of several hundred subjects were profiled by immunosequencing and related to cytomegalovirus serostatus. Study-wide conclusions, independent of this receptor: About 17 rarely observed V segments, including chromosome 9 orphons, were excluded from the earlier analysis of several hundred of the donors because counts were too low. A cluster of highly shared sequence variants was judged likely to be a technical artifact of the sequencing pipeline. Roughly uniform sequencing depth across donors was assumed in presence/absence analyses, although this assumption may not hold. In a later analysis, several top co-occurrence clusters were reported to appear linked to parvovirus B19, influenza, CMV and Epstein-Barr virus. A further reported finding was that TCR beta sequences accurately predicted the HLA-A and HLA-B alleles for most subjects in the first cohort. Because the 87-base-pair reads could not distinguish some IMGT-functional V segments, including TRBV6-2 and TRBV6-3, those segments were excluded. Correlated functional status among segregating V segments might reflect linkage disequilibrium, but an unknown experimental factor could not be ruled out. According to a later genetic analysis, donors in an Asian-associated ancestry cluster had fewer N-insertions in productive TCRs than the approximately 700-donor mean. In a later analysis, most CMV-associated TCR beta chains were found to appear HLA-restricted, with HLA associations seemingly driven largely by CMV exposure. The only immune exposure information available for the cohort was CMV serostatus. When HLA alleles, especially DR and DQ, strongly co-occurred, attributing TCR associations to individual alleles was difficult. The authors suggested that the approach could potentially be extended to other disease states and immunological phenotypes. In a later analysis, some 18,000 TCR beta sequences were associated with specific HLA alleles at a false discovery rate of 0.05. Because HLA typing was unavailable for some donors at each locus, only the typed subset was used in association tests. This cohort had only TCR beta chains sequenced, and the lack of alpha or paired-chain data limited which features could be detected. In an earlier analysis of around 600 of the donors, most TCR beta V segments were observed in productive rearrangements about 87% or about 30% of the time, broadly matching IMGT annotations. In the study, 150 to 200 TCR beta chains were listed as associated with cytomegalovirus. In a later analysis, HLA-associated TCR beta chains were found to be more clonally expanded and to have lower generation probabilities than equally common non-associated chains. In vitro tests confirmed that a few of the cytomegalovirus-associated TCR beta chains recognize cytomegalovirus antigens. Most TCR sequences were seen in very few donors, while some public TCRs were found in many individuals. According to a later analysis, TCR association rates differed among HLA loci, with DRB1 alleles showing the most associated TCRs and HLA-C alleles showing the fewest. The classifier was reported to diagnose cytomegalovirus status with high specificity and sensitivity in both the original and validation cohorts. A later genetic analysis associated a missense DCLRE1C variant with V-gene and J-gene trimming of TCR beta chains, and an independent cohort replicated the association.

This clone was counted only a few times. The target of this receptor is not known. No quality values exist for individual bases; no much larger clone is one base distant. In total, 666 healthy bone marrow donors made up the cohort. At the time of sampling, every cohort member was nominally healthy, though immune exposures that went unrecorded were likely present. The donor was CMV seronegative and belonged to the group of around 400 seronegative cohort members. A peripheral blood sample was collected from each donor, and TCR beta sequencing was performed on peripheral blood mononuclear cells. Genomic DNA extraction from the blood cell samples was performed with the Qiagen DNeasy Blood Extraction Kit. Libraries came from the immunoSEQ multiplex PCR assay. For the multiplex PCR, a mixture combining 60 forward primers for TCR Vbeta segments and 13 reverse primers for TCR Jbeta segments was used. A multiplex PCR assay on genomic DNA amplified the CDR3 region of rearranged TCR beta genes. The amplified TCR beta libraries were sequenced on the Illumina HiSeq System as 87-base-pair reads. In the source study's methods: Across the roughly 700 repertoires, a later analysis counted 60 million to 90 million unique TCR beta chains, around 11 million of which were shared by at least two donors. A nearest-neighbor algorithm error-corrected the raw reads and collapsed the reads into unique sequences, merging closely related sequences to remove PCR and sequencing errors. Alignment of CDR3 sequences to IMGT reference sequences was used to assign V, D and J gene segments. For a sequence to be retained, at least a six-nucleotide match to both a V gene segment and a J gene segment was required. Rearrangements were called productive when the CDR3 lacked stop codons and stayed in frame with V and J; all others were non-productive. Following IMGT convention, CDR3 was defined as the stretch from the second conserved V-encoded cysteine to the conserved J-encoded phenylalanine. The earlier analysis of some 600 of the donors excluded sequences that lacked an unambiguous match to a single V gene segment. An earlier analysis of 500 to 600 of the donors classified V segments as functional when productive rearrangements were above 56.7% and as segregating when the standard deviation between donors was above 5%. A statistical classification framework was built for diagnosing cytomegalovirus status from the catalog of TCR beta chain sequences. In a later analysis, V and J genes were assigned by comparing TCR nucleotide sequences against IMGT/GENE-DB human TR gene sequences. Using the TCRdist pipeline, a later analysis assigned CDR3 sequences along with most-parsimonious VDJ recombination scenarios. In a later analysis, each TCR beta chain was defined by its CDR3 amino acid sequence together with its V-gene family, and reads lacking a unique V-gene family were excluded. A later analysis removed 500 to 600 highly shared, low-generation-probability nucleotide sequences to deal with suspected cross-contamination and a sequencing artifact. In a later analysis, a clonal expansion index was calculated for each public chain from normalized within-repertoire ranks of inferred template counts. In a later analysis, generation probabilities were computed using a VDJ recombination model fitted to out-of-frame rearrangements, and the results were checked against IGoR. Hypergeometric tests were used in a later analysis to score TCR-TCR, TCR-HLA and TCR-CMV co-occurrence, with a repertoire-size bias correction applied to the TCR pairs. False discovery rates were estimated in a later analysis by permuting HLA or CMV assignments 20 times. In a later analysis, co-occurring TCRs were grouped with DBSCAN, and TCRdist sequence similarity was added when clustering was performed within HLA-allele-positive subsets. Repertoires with fewer than 30,000 or more than 120,000 public chains were left out of co-occurrence clustering, as were five repertoires with anomalous nucleotide sharing. Held by TCRdb, this immuneACCESS table contains in-frame sequences only and omits some clones. Under half of the omission traces to an unresolved V gene where checked; the cause of the rest is unknown. V, J and clone size are those of that table, while D and trimming were read from the DNA. The sample has approximately 150,000 clones on record, about 65% of them singletons. The biggest ten clones account for approximately 2.5% of the sample.

Counted from cysteine to phenylalanine, this CDR3 has 14 amino acids. Only the CDR3 DNA stays, 42 bases, in frame from base 1. After removal of 6 bases from V and 7 bases from J, the junction retains 10 bases not matched to a gene. CDR1 and CDR2 are read off the germline V gene as MNHEY and SVGAGI. Sequencing was carried out using PBMCs. The sequence is built from TRBV6-5 and TRBJ1-2; TRBD1 fits 8 bases in the junction. The TCR originated in a woman in her thirties in good health and CMV-seronegative. CDR3 region: CASSADRDVAGYTF. The nucleotide sequence is TGTGCCAGCAGCGCGGACAGGGACGTGGCTGGCTACACCTTC.